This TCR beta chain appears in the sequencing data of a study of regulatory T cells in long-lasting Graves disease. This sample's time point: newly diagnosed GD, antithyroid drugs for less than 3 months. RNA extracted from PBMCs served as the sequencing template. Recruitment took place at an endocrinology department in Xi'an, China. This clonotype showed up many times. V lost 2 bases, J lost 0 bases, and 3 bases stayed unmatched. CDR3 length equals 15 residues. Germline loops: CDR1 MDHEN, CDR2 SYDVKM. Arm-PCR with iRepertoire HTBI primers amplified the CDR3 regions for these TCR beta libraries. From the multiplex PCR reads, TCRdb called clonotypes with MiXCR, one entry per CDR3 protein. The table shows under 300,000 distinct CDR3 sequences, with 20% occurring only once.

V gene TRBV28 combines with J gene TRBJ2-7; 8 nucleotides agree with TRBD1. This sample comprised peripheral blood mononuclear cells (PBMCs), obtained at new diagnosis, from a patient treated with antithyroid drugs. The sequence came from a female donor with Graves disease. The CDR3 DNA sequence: TGTGCCAGCAGTTTAGCGGACAGGGCCTCCTACGAGCAGTACTTC. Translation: CASSLADRASYEQYF.